This entry lists 28 T cell receptor beta chains sequenced from one sample in a study of CD8 T cells in Susac syndrome. RNA was extracted with the RNeasy kit, and a quantity of roughly 0.5 to 1 ug was reverse transcribed using random hexamers. MiXCR was run by TCRdb on the immunoSEQ multiplex PCR reads, yielding one entry per CDR3 protein. The data show 150,000 to 180,000 distinct CDR3 sequences, 95% seen once. The sequenced sample was CD4+ T cells from PBMCs. Receptor source: a human donor with Susac syndrome.

As DNA, the CDR3 is TGCGCCAGCAGTCAACGAGTCGACACAGGGGGCGTCTCTCCCCTCCACTTT. Residues: CASSQRVDTGGVSPLHF. V gene TRBV5-1 combines with J gene TRBJ1-6; 9 bases match TRBD1. V lost 5 bases, J lost 13 bases, and 19 bases stayed unmatched. The CDR3 covers 17 residues. Germline V gene sequence: CDR1 SGHRS, CDR2 YFSETQ. Variable domain in full (rest from reference TRBV5-1 and TRBJ1-6): KAGVTQTPRYLIKTRGQQVTLSCSPISGHRSVSWYQQTPGQGLQFLFEYFSETQRNKGNFPGRFSGRQFSNSRSEMNVSTLELGDSALYLCASSQRVDTGGVSPLHFGNGTRLTVT.

The chain combines TRBV2 with TRBJ2-7; maybe TRBD1 (5 bases). Trimming left V 8 bases short and J 3 bases short, with 17 bases between. CDR1 is SNHLY, CDR2 FYNNEI, per germline. The CDR3 has 14 amino acids. The CDR3 here is CASSGYGHNYEQYF. The CDR3 DNA is TGTGCCAGCTCAGGGTACGGACACAACTACGAGCAGTACTTC.

The chain has TRBV11-2 and TRBJ2-1; 8 bases agree with TRBD2. The germline gives CDR1 SGHAT, CDR2 FQNNGV. CDR3 length: 20 amino acids. V was pared by 4 bases and J by 8 bases, with 25 bases of the junction left unmatched. In DNA form, the CDR3 reads TGTGCCAGCAGCTCATTACCGGGGAGTGGCGGGGGGCAGTCCTTCGATGAGCAGTTCTTC. Translation: CASSSLPGSGGGQSFDEQFF.

The CDR3 DNA sequence: TGCAGTGCTCGACCCGGACTAGCCCGGGAGACCCAGTACTTC. Translated, it gives CSARPGLARETQYF. The chain uses TRBV20-1 and TRBJ2-5; 8 bases are shared with TRBD2. J was trimmed by 5 bases and V by 5 bases; bases with no gene match: 10. The CDR3 covers 14 residues. In germline, CDR1 is DFQATT, CDR2 SNEGSKA (reference sequence).

The chain has TRBV7-9 and TRBJ1-5, with D tentatively TRBD1 (6 bases). Germline values: CDR1 SEHNR, CDR2 FQNEAQ (reference sequence). The ends were cut back, 5 bases at V and 3 bases at J, with 11 bases in the middle. CDR3 length: 14 residues. Here the CDR3 reads CASSPDSVNQPQHF. The CDR3 DNA is TGTGCCAGCAGCCCGGACAGCGTCAATCAGCCCCAGCATTTT.

The chain carries TRBV18 and TRBJ2-5, with TRBD1 as a possible D gene (5 bases). CDR1 is KGHSH, CDR2 LQKENI, per germline. Deletions cut 3 bases from V and 4 bases from J, with 15 bases between. This CDR3 contains 15 residues. In DNA, the CDR3 is TGTGCCAGCTCACCGAAGAGTCGGCAGGGAGAGACCCAGTACTTC. Translated: CASSPKSRQGETQYF.

The CDR3 nucleotides read TGTGCCAGCAGTGGTAGCTCAGGGGCCTCCGAGCAGTACTTC. Translating it yields CASSGSSGASEQYF. The rearrangement joins TRBV6-5 to TRBJ2-7, with a possible D match to TRBD1 (6 bases). The CDR3 loop spans 14 amino acids. Trimming removed 5 bases from V and 6 bases from J, with 17 bases in between. Germline V gene lookup returns CDR1 MNHEY and CDR2 SVGAGI.

The rearrangement links TRBV13 to TRBJ2-7; 9 positions match TRBD2. V lost 5 bases, J lost 3 bases, and 11 bases stayed unmatched. This CDR3 is built from 16 residues. Looked up from germline, CDR1 is PRHDT and CDR2 is FYEKMQ (reference sequence). Here the CDR3 DNA reads TGTGCCAGCAGCCCGTCTGTGCGGGGGGGAGTCTACGAGCAGTACTTC. Its protein product is CASSPSVRGGVYEQYF.

Comment on this clonotype: At one boundary the junction diverges from the germline segment, which might be a read error. CDR3 amino acids: CASSILQGALGF. CDR3 DNA: TGTGCCAGCAGCATCCTTCAGGGGGCCCTAGGCTTC. The rearrangement joins TRBV7-2 to TRBJ1-2, with TRBD1 identical over 8 bases. Germline V gene data show CDR1 as SGHTA and CDR2 as FQGNSA. The CDR3 is 12 amino acids.

As DNA, the CDR3 is TGTGCCAGCACTACCCCGGTGGGCACTGAAGCTTTCTTT. Its translation is CASTTPVGTEAFF. The genes are TRBV6-5 and TRBJ1-1; D unclear. This CDR3 spans 13 amino acids. The germline V gene has CDR1 MNHEY and CDR2 SVGAGI. Trimming took 7 bases from V and 4 from J, leaving 13 bases between them.

The chain uses TRBV6-5 and TRBJ2-1; 10 positions agree with TRBD2. Trimming cost V 0 bases and J 0 bases; bases outside gene matches: 8. Germline CDR1 MNHEY, CDR2 SVGAGI. There are 19 residues in the CDR3. The CDR3 DNA sequence: TGTGCCAGCAGTTACTCTCGGGCTAGCGGGGGCCCCTCCTACAATGAGCAGTTCTTC. It encodes CASSYSRASGGPSYNEQFF.

This chain joins TRBV7-2 and TRBJ2-5; D unresolved. Germline CDR1 SGHTA, CDR2 FQGNSA. This CDR3 region has 13 residues. The V end lost 1 base, the J end lost 8 bases, and 11 bases lay between the germline ends. The CDR3 coding sequence is TGTGCCAGCAGCTTAGAACCCTACGATACCCAGTACTTC. It specifies CASSLEPYDTQYF.

The chain couples TRBV7-9 to TRBJ1-6; D is perhaps TRBD1 (5 bases). Trimming left V 3 bases short and J 12 bases short, with 9 bases between. Germline lookup yields CDR1 SEHNR and CDR2 FQNEAQ (reference sequence). This CDR3 contains 12 residues. CDR3 DNA: TGTGCCAGCAGCTTCCAGGGAGAACCCCTCCACTTT. This codes for CASSFQGEPLHF.

This clonotype was counted only a few times. The chain employs TRBV2 and TRBJ1-2; D is ambiguous. The CDR3 has 10 amino acids. Trimming left V 6 bases short and J 8 bases short, with 7 bases between. Germline V CDR1 and CDR2: SNHLY, FYNNEI. The CDR3 loop is CASREGGYTF. CDR3 nucleotide sequence: TGTGCCAGCAGGGAGGGCGGCTACACCTTC.

The rearrangement links TRBV7-8 to TRBJ1-1, with 8 bases that match TRBD1. V was clipped by 5 bases and J by 6 bases; unmatched bases: 11. The germline gives CDR1 SGHVS, CDR2 FQNEAQ. The CDR3 contains 15 residues. The CDR3 loop is CASSPYPGDRSEAFF. CDR3 in DNA: TGTGCCAGCAGCCCCTACCCCGGGGACAGGTCTGAAGCTTTCTTT.

The chain carries TRBV29-1 and TRBJ2-7, with D tentatively TRBD2 (5 bases). CDR1 SQVTM and CDR2 ANQGSEA come from the germline V gene. The length of the CDR3 is 13 residues. Trimming removed 6 bases from V and 3 bases from J, with 15 bases in between. The CDR3 region has the DNA TGCAGCGTGGCCCTCCCCGGAGGCTACGAGCAGTACTTC. Amino acids: CSVALPGGYEQYF.

V and J are TRBV29-1 and TRBJ1-5; maybe TRBD1 (5 bases). Germline V gene sequence: CDR1 SQVTM, CDR2 ANQGSEA. V lost 7 bases, J lost 3 bases, and 19 bases lay in between. This CDR3 spans 15 amino acids. The CDR3 DNA follows: TGCAGCGCCGAAAAGAAAGGGGTTTCCAATCAGCCCCAGCATTTT. This sequence encodes CSAEKKGVSNQPQHF.

The gene calls are TRBV29-1 and TRBJ2-2; weak D call: TRBD2 (5 bases). This CDR3 is built from 14 residues. The V gene's germline CDR1 is SQVTM and CDR2 ANQGSEA. V lost 4 bases to trimming and J lost 5 bases, with 14 bases between them. This CDR3 reads CSVVGRRGTGELFF. For the CDR3, the DNA is TGCAGCGTTGTTGGACGGAGAGGGACCGGGGAGCTGTTTTTT.

V is TRBV7-9 and J is TRBJ1-4, with a possible D match to TRBD1 (5 bases). This CDR3 region has 18 residues. Germline V lookup: CDR1 SEHNR, CDR2 FQNEAQ (reference sequence). V was pared by 2 bases and J by 2 bases, with 18 bases between. In DNA, the CDR3 is TGTGCCAGCAGCTTACTCCTAGCAGGGAAATTGACTAATGAAAAACTGTTTTTT. It yields the protein CASSLLLAGKLTNEKLFF. Combining the CDR3 with reference TRBV7-9 and TRBJ1-4 gives the whole variable domain DTGVSQNPRHKITKRGQNVTFRCDPISEHNRLYWYRQTLGQGPEFLTYFQNEAQLEKSRLLSDRFSAERPKGSFSTLEIQRTEQGDSAMYLCASSLLLAGKLTNEKLFFGSGTQLSVL.

The chain recombines TRBV5-1 with TRBJ2-4; 9 bases are a match to TRBD1. The CDR3 is 16 residues long. Per the germline V gene, CDR1 is SGHRS and CDR2 is YFSETQ. Trimming removed 10 bases from V and 6 bases from J; junction bases left unmatched: 17. The CDR3 sequence is CACHSLPGQGGNIQYF. CDR3 sequence (DNA): TGCGCCTGTCACTCCTTACCGGGACAGGGTGGAAACATTCAGTACTTC.

The chain combines TRBV4-1 with TRBJ1-2; the match to TRBD1 covers 7 bases. J was trimmed by 4 bases and V by 1 base; bases with no gene match: 9. The CDR3 is 16 residues long. Germline-derived CDR1 and CDR2 are MGHRA and YSYEKL. The CDR3 region is CASSQATGMATYGYTF. The CDR3 DNA reads TGCGCCAGCAGCCAAGCGACAGGGATGGCTACCTATGGCTACACCTTC.

The CDR3 loop reads CSAPMVERGRQETQYF. CDR3 in DNA: TGCAGTGCTCCCATGGTGGAGCGGGGTCGCCAAGAGACCCAGTACTTC. This chain links TRBV20-1 with TRBJ2-5; TRBD2 matches at 7 bases. In germline, CDR1 is DFQATT, CDR2 SNEGSKA (reference sequence). The CDR3 extends over 16 amino acids. Trimming at V came to 5 bases and at J to 1 base, leaving 13 bases not matched to a gene.

J is TRBJ2-5 and V is TRBV11-2, with 10 bases identical to TRBD1. CDR1 SGHAT and CDR2 FQNNGV come from the germline V gene. CDR3 length: 15 residues. The V gene end was trimmed by 6 bases and the J gene end by 5 bases; junction bases not matched to a gene: 9. The CDR3 reads CASRATGGNWETQYF. The CDR3 bases are TGTGCCAGCAGAGCGACAGGGGGCAATTGGGAGACCCAGTACTTC.

The J gene is TRBJ2-3, the V gene TRBV29-1; a possible D gene is TRBD2 (6 bases). From germline, CDR1 is SQVTM and CDR2 ANQGSEA. V lost 4 bases and J 2 bases, leaving 13 bases between the germline ends. This CDR3 region has 14 residues. CDR3 in amino acids: CSVASREFTDTQYF. The CDR3 nucleotides are TGCAGCGTTGCTTCCCGGGAGTTCACAGATACGCAGTATTTT.

This chain links TRBV5-4 with TRBJ2-2; D might be TRBD2 (6 bases). The germline V gene encodes CDR1 SGHNT and CDR2 YYREEE (reference sequence). The CDR3 runs 15 residues. Trimming removed 9 bases at V and 3 bases at J, with 18 bases between. The CDR3 here is CATDYGTGHTGELFF. DNA of the CDR3: TGTGCCACCGACTACGGGACTGGACACACCGGGGAGCTGTTTTTT.

The chain employs TRBV6-6 and TRBJ2-2, with TRBD2 as a possible D gene (6 bases). Germline values: CDR1 MNHNY, CDR2 SVGAGI (reference sequence). V gave up 4 bases and J gave up 1 base, with 10 bases separating them. The CDR3 runs to 15 residues. CDR3 sequence: CASSSRERNTGELFF. Here the CDR3 DNA reads TGTGCCAGCAGTTCCCGGGAGAGGAACACCGGGGAGCTGTTTTTT.

The chain joins TRBV5-4 to TRBJ2-7, with a possible D match to TRBD2 (6 bases). Germline V lookup: CDR1 SGHNT, CDR2 YYREEE (reference sequence). V was pared by 3 bases and J by 7 bases, with 14 bases between. The CDR3 spans 13 residues. The CDR3 DNA reads TGTGCCAGCAGCTCCGTGGACGCGGGGGAGCAGTACTTC. This sequence encodes CASSSVDAGEQYF.

This chain joins TRBV18 and TRBJ2-3, with D unresolved. V gave up 6 bases and J gave up 4 bases, with 17 bases separating them. The germline V gene encodes CDR1 KGHSH and CDR2 LQKENI. The CDR3 is 15 residues long. CDR3 region: CASSFESSGSDTQYF. Here the CDR3 DNA reads TGTGCCAGCTCGTTCGAAAGTTCGGGCTCAGATACGCAGTATTTT.